Only a few counts were recorded for the clone carrying this TCR beta chain. The sample originates from a study of T-cell memory formation after mild COVID-19. V was trimmed by 6 bases and J by 0 bases, leaving 21 bases between them. This CDR3 comprises 19 residues. Using its own MiXCR run on the 5' RACE reads, TCRdb lists one record per CDR3 protein. The sample holds under 600,000 distinct CDR3 sequences, roughly a fifth seen once. The sequencing sample was made of PBMCs or a T cell subset sorted from them (not recorded which). This rearrangement joins TRBV12-3 or TRBV12-4 to TRBJ1-6; possible D gene TRBD1, 5 bases. The clonotype comes from an adult woman who had mild COVID-19 (a few samples of this study predate the infection). Cell type and time point are not known. In DNA form, the CDR3 reads TGTGCCAGCAGCCCCGAGGGGTTTGGGGAGGGCTCCTATAATTCACCCCTCCACTTT. Its protein product is CASSPEGFGEGSYNSPLHF.